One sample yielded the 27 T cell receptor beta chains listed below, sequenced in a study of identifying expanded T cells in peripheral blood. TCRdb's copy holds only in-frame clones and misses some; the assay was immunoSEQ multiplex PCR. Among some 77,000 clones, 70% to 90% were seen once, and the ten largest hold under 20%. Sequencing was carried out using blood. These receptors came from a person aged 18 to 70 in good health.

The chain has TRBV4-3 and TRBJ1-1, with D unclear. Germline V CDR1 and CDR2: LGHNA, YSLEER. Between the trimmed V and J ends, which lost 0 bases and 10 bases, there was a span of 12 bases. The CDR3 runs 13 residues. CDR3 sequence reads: CASSQDRTEAAFF. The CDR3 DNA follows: TGCGCCAGCAGCCAAGATCGGACTGAGGCAGCTTTCTTT.

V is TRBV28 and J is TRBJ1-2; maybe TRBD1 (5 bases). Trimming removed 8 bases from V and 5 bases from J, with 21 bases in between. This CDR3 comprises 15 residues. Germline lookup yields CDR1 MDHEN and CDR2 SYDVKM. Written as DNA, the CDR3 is TGTGCCAGCTCATTCTCCCCAGGGACGGTATATGGCTACACCTTC. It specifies CASSFSPGTVYGYTF.

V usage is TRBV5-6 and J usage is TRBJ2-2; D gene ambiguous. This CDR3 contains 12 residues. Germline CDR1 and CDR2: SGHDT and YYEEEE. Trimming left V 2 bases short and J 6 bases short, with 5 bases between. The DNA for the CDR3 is TGTGCCAGCAGCTTCGGATCCGGGGAGCTGTTTTTT. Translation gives CASSFGSGELFF.

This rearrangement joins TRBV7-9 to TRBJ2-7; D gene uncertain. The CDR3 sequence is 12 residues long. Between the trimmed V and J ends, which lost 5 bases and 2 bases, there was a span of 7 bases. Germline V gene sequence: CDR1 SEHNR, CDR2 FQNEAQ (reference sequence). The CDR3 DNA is TGTGCCAGCAGCCCACGGGCCTACGAGCAGTACTTC. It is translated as CASSPRAYEQYF.

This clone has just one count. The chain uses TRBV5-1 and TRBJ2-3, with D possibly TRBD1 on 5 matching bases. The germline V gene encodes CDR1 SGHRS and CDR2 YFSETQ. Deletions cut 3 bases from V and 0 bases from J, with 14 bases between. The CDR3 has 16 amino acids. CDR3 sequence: CASSYARGLSTDTQYF. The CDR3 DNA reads TGCGCCAGCAGCTATGCTAGGGGTTTGAGCACAGATACGCAGTATTTT.

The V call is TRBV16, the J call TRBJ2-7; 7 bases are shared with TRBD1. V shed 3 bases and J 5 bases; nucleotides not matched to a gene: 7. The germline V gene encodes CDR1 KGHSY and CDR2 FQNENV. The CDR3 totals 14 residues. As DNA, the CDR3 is TGTGCCAGCAGCCACAGGGGGTCAGTGGACGAGCAGTACTTC. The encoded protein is CASSHRGSVDEQYF. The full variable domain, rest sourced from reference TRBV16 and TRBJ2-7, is GEEVAQTPKHLVRGEGQKAKLYCAPIKGHSYVFWYQQVLKNEFKFLISFQNENVFDETGMPKERFSAKCLPNSPCSLEIQATKLEDSAVYFCASSHRGSVDEQYFGPGTRLTVT.

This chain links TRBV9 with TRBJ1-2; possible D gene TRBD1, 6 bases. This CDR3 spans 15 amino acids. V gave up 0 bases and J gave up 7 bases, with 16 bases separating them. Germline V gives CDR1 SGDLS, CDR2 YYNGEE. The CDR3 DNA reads TGTGCCAGCAGCGTAGCTCGCAGGGGCCGCCCTGGCTACACCTTC. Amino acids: CASSVARRGRPGYTF.

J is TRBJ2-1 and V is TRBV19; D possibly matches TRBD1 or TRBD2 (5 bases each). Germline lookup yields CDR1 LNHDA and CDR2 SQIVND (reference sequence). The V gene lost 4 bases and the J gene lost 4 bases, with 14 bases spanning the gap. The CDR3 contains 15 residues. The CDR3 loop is CASSTRDLNYNEQFF. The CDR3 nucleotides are TGTGCCAGTAGTACCCGGGACCTCAATTACAATGAGCAGTTCTTC.

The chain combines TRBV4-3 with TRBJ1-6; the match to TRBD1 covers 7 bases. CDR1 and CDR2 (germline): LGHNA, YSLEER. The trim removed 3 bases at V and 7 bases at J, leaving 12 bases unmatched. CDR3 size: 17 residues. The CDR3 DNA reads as TGCGCCAGCAGCCACGACAGACAGGGCCTTTGGAATTCACCCCTCCACTTT. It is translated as CASSHDRQGLWNSPLHF.

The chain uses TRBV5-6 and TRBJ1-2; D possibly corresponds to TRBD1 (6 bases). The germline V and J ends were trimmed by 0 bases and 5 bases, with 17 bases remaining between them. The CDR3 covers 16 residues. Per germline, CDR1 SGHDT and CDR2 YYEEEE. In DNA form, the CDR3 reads TGTGCCAGCAGCTTGGTTCCAGGGGAGAGTGGGTATGGCTACACCTTC. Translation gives CASSLVPGESGYGYTF.

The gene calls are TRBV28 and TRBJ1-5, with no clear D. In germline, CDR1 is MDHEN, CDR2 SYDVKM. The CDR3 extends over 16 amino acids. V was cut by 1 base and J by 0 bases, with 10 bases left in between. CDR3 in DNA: TGTGCCAGCAGTTTATACAGCCTCTATAGCAATCAGCCCCAGCATTTT. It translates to CASSLYSLYSNQPQHF.

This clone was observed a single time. The CDR3 sequence is CASSLSKGIQETQYF. Written as DNA, the CDR3 is TGTGCCAGCAGTTTATCAAAAGGGATCCAAGAGACCCAGTACTTC. The chain combines TRBV27 with TRBJ2-5, with D hard to call. The CDR3 length is 15 residues. V shed 0 bases and J shed 1 base, with 9 bases lying between them. Germline CDR1 reads MNHEY; CDR2 reads SMNVEV (reference sequence).

CDR3 loop: CASAGGGMNTEAFF. The CDR3 DNA reads TGTGCCAGCGCGGGGGGAGGGATGAACACTGAAGCTTTCTTT. V gene TRBV6-6 combines with J gene TRBJ1-1, with D perhaps matching TRBD1 (5 bases). CDR1 MNHNY and CDR2 SVGAGI come from the germline V gene (reference sequence). This CDR3 comprises 14 residues. Trimming cost V 8 bases and J 0 bases, with 13 bases left between them.

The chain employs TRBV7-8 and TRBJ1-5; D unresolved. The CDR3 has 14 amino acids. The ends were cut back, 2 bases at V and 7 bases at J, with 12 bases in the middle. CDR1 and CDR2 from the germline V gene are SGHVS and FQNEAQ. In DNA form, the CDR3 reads TGTGCCAGCAGCTTAACACGGGTTAGACAGCCCCAGCATTTT. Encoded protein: CASSLTRVRQPQHF.

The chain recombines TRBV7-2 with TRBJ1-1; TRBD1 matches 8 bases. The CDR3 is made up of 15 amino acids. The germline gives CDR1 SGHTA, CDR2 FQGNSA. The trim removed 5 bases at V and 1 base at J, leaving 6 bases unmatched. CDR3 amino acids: CASSAGDRRNTEAFF. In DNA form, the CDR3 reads TGTGCCAGCAGCGCAGGGGACAGGAGGAACACTGAAGCTTTCTTT.

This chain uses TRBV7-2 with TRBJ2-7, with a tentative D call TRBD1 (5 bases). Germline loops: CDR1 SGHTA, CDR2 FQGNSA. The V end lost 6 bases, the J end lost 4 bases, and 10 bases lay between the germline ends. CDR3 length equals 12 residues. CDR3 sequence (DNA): TGTGCCAGCAGTTCATCAGGGTACGAGCAGTACTTC. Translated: CASSSSGYEQYF.

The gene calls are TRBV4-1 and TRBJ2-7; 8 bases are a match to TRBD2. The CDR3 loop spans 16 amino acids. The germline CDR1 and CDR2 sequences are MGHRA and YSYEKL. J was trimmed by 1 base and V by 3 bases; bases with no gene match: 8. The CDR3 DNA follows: TGCGCCAGCAGCCAGGTTTCGGGGGGGGCGTCCTACGAGCAGTACTTC. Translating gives CASSQVSGGASYEQYF.

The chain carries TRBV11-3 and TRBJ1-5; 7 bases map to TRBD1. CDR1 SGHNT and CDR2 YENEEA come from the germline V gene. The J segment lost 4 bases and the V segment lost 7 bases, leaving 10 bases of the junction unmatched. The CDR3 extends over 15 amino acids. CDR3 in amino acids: CASTPGVTGNQPQHF. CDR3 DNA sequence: TGTGCCAGCACCCCCGGAGTGACAGGGAATCAGCCCCAGCATTTT.

The CDR3 loop is CASRGQSQETQYF. The DNA for the CDR3 is TGTGCCAGCAGAGGACAGAGTCAAGAGACCCAGTACTTC. V usage is TRBV25-1 and J usage is TRBJ2-5; tentatively, D is TRBD1 (6 bases). The V gene lost 6 bases and the J gene lost 2 bases, with 10 bases spanning the gap. CDR1 is MGHDK, CDR2 SYGVNS, per germline. The CDR3 is 13 residues long.

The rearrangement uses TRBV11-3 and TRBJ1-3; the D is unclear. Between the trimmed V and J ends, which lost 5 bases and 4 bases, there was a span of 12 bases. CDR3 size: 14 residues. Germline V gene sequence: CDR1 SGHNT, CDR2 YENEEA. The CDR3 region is CASSPTAGGNTIYF. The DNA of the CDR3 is TGTGCCAGCAGCCCCACGGCCGGGGGAAACACCATATATTTT.

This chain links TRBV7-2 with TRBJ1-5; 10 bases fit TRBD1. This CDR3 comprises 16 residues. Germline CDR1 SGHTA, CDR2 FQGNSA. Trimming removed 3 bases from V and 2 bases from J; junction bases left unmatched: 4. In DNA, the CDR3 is TGTGCCAGCAGCTTTACCGGGACAGGGGGCAATCAGCCCCAGCATTTT. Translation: CASSFTGTGGNQPQHF.

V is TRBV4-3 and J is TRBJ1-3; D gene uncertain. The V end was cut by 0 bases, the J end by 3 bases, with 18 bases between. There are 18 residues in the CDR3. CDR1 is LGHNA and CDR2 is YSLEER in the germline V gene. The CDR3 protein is CASSQEAARTGYGNTIYF. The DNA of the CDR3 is TGCGCCAGCAGCCAAGAGGCGGCCCGAACGGGGTATGGAAACACCATATATTTT.

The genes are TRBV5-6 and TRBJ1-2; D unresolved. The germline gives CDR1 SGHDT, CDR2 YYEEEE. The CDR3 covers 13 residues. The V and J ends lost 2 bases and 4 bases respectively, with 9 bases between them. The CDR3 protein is CASSFGSPYGYTF. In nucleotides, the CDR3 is TGTGCCAGCAGCTTTGGAAGCCCCTATGGCTACACCTTC. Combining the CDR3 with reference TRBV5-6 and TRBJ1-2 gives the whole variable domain DAGVTQSPTHLIKTRGQQVTLRCSPKSGHDTVSWYQQALGQGPQFIFQYYEEEERQRGNFPDRFSGHQFPNYSSELNVNALLLGDSALYLCASSFGSPYGYTFGSGTRLTVV.

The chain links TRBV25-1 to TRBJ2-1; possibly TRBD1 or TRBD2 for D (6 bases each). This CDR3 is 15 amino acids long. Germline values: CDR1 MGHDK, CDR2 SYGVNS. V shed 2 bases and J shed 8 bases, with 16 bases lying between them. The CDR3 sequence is CASSERRGRPDEQFF. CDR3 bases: TGTGCCAGCAGTGAACGTCGGGGGCGTCCGGATGAGCAGTTCTTC. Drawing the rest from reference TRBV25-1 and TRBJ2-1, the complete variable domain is EADIYQTPRYLVIGTGKKITLECSQTMGHDKMYWYQQDPGMELHLIHYSYGVNSTEKGDLSSESTVSRIRTEHFPLTLESARPSHTSQYLCASSERRGRPDEQFFGPGTRLTVL.

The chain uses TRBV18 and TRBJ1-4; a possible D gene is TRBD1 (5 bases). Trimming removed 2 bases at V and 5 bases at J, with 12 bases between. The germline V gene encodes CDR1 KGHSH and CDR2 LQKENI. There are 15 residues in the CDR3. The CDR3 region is CASSPFEGFNEKLFF. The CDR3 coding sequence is TGTGCCAGCTCACCATTTGAGGGGTTCAATGAAAAACTGTTTTTT. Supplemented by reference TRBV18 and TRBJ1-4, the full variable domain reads NAGVMQNPRHLVRRRGQEARLRCSPMKGHSHVYWYRQLPEEGLKFMVYLQKENIIDESGMPKERFSAEFPKEGPSILRIQQVVRGDSAAYFCASSPFEGFNEKLFFGSGTQLSVL.

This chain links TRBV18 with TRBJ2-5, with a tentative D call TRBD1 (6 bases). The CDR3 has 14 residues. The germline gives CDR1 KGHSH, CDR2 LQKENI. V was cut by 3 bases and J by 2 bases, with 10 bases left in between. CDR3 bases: TGTGCCAGCTCACCCTCCGGGACACAAGAGACCCAGTACTTC. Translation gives CASSPSGTQETQYF. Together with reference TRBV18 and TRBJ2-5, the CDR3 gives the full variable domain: NAGVMQNPRHLVRRRGQEARLRCSPMKGHSHVYWYRQLPEEGLKFMVYLQKENIIDESGMPKERFSAEFPKEGPSILRIQQVVRGDSAAYFCASSPSGTQETQYFGPGTRLLVL.

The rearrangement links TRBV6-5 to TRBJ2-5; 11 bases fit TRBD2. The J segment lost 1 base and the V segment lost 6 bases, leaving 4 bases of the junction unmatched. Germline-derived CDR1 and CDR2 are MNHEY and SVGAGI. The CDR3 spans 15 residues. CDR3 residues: CASSPLAGAQETQYF. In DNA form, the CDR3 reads TGTGCCAGCAGCCCACTAGCGGGGGCCCAAGAGACCCAGTACTTC.